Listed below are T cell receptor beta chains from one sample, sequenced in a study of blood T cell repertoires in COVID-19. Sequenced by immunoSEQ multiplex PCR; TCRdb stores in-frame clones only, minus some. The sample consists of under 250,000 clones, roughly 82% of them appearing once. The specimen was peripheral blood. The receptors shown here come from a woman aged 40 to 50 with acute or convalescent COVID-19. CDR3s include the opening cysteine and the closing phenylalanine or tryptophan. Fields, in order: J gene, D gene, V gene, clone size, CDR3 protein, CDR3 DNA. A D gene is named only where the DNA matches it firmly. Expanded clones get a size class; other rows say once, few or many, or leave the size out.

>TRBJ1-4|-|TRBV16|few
CASSQSTVSNEKLFF
TGTGCCAGCAGCCAATCCACAGTTTCTAATGAAAAACTGTTTTTT
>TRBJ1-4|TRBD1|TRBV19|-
CASSWTGGEGKLFF
TGTGCCAGTAGTTGGACAGGGGGGGAGGGAAAACTGTTTTTT
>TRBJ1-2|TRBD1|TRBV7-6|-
CASSFTGDLPNYGYTF
TGTGCCAGCAGCTTCACAGGGGACCTCCCTAACTATGGCTACACCTTC
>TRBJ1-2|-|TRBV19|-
CASYTTSGGYGYTF
TGTGCCAGTTATACTACTTCGGGGGGCTATGGCTACACCTTC
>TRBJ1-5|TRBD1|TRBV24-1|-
CATSDTSAGGNNQPQHF
TGTGCCACCAGTGATACCTCGGCAGGGGGTAACAATCAGCCCCAGCATTTT
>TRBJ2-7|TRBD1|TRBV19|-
CASSIPGQNYEQYF
TGTGCCAGTAGTATCCCGGGACAGAACTACGAGCAGTACTTC
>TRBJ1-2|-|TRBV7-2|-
CASRNSPNYGYTF
TGTGCCAGCAGAAACAGCCCGAACTATGGCTACACCTTC
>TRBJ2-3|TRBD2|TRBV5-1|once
CASSLVGGGSTDTQYF
TGCGCCAGCAGCTTGGTCGGGGGAGGGAGCACAGATACGCAGTATTTT
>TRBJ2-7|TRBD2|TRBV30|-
CAWKPAGGGEQYF
TGTGCCTGGAAACCAGCGGGAGGTGGCGAGCAGTACTTC
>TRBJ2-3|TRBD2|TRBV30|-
CAWRFGTSGASTIF
TGTGCCTGGAGATTTGGGACTAGCGGGGCCTCCACGATCTTT
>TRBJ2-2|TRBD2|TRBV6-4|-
CASSAGTSGTGELFF
TGTGCCAGCAGTGCCGGGACTAGCGGCACCGGGGAGCTGTTTTTT